This TCR beta chain was sequenced during a study of T cells in Graves' hyperthyroidism and ophthalmopathy. This clonotype was detected ten times or more. From germline, CDR1 is GTSNPN and CDR2 SVGIG (reference sequence). The CDR3 length is 14 residues. The ends lost 2 bases at V and 5 bases at J; junction bases unmatched: 2. Patients were excluded for uncontrolled infection, other autoimmune disease, pregnancy or lactation. Roughly 9.1 ml of fresh peripheral blood supplied the PBMCs. The TCR beta CDR3 regions underwent amplification using RNA transcripts as the source. The HTBI primer set was used in a first-round RT-PCR of the TCR CDR3. TCRdb redid the calling of the multiplex PCR reads with MiXCR, one entry per CDR3 protein. The data contain around 480,000 distinct CDR3 sequences, 13% to 15% of them singletons.

The receptor was isolated from a woman aged 18-29 years with Graves' hyperthyroidism. The chain recombines TRBV30 with TRBJ1-6, with TRBD1 identical over 8 bases. Sequencing used blood. CDR3 in amino acids: CAWSKGQDNSPLHF. The CDR3, as DNA: TGTGCCTGGAGTAAGGGACAGGATAATTCACCCCTCCACTTT.